Listed here are 10 T cell receptor beta chains from one sample, sequenced in a study of blood T cell repertoires in COVID-19. Profiling relied on immunoSEQ multiplex PCR, and the TCRdb table lists in-frame clones only, not all of them. This sample has roughly 190,000 clones, with around 79% found just once. Sequenced: peripheral blood. These receptors were collected from a woman between 50 and 59 years old with acute or convalescent COVID-19.

DNA for the CDR3: TGTGCCAGCAGTGAGCACAGGGGGCCCTCCTACGAGCAGTACTTC. Translating gives CASSEHRGPSYEQYF. The chain joins TRBV2 to TRBJ2-7; TRBD1 agrees at 9 bases. This CDR3 is built from 15 residues. CDR1 SNHLY and CDR2 FYNNEI come from the germline V gene. The trim removed 3 bases at V and 0 bases at J, leaving 3 bases unmatched. The variable domain in full, with the rest retrieved from reference TRBV2 and TRBJ2-7, is EPEVTQTPSHQVTQMGQEVILRCVPISNHLYFYWYRQILGQKVEFLVSFYNNEISEKSEIFDDQFSVERPDGSNFTLKIRSTKLEDSAMYFCASSEHRGPSYEQYFGPGTRLTVT.

The chain recombines TRBV29-1 with TRBJ2-1; the D gene is possibly TRBD2 (5 bases). The CDR3 has 14 residues. Trimming pared 8 bases from V and 0 bases from J, leaving 14 bases between. Germline CDR1 SQVTM, CDR2 ANQGSEA. CDR3 protein: CSTQSGFSYNEQFF. CDR3 nucleotide sequence: TGCAGCACCCAAAGCGGATTCTCCTACAATGAGCAGTTCTTC.

This rearrangement joins TRBV29-1 to TRBJ2-3; 8 bases map to TRBD1. Per the germline V gene, CDR1 is SQVTM and CDR2 is ANQGSEA. The CDR3 has 15 residues. Trimming cost V 4 bases and J 0 bases; bases outside gene matches: 6. The chain's CDR3 is CSVGPRDRSTDTQYF. Here the CDR3 DNA reads TGCAGCGTTGGACCCCGGGACAGGAGCACAGATACGCAGTATTTT.

This chain links TRBV7-2 with TRBJ1-5, with TRBD1 matching over 7 bases. Germline V gene sequence: CDR1 SGHTA, CDR2 FQGNSA. V shed 6 bases, J shed 1 base, and the junction held 3 bases outside the gene matches. The CDR3 has 14 amino acids. The CDR3 region is CASRRTGSNQPQHF. The CDR3 nucleotides are TGTGCCAGCAGACGGACAGGCAGCAATCAGCCCCAGCATTTT.

The chain carries TRBV27 and TRBJ2-7; D might be TRBD1 (5 bases). Trimming took 2 bases from V and 2 from J, leaving 19 bases between them. The CDR3 length is 17 residues. Germline loops: CDR1 MNHEY, CDR2 SMNVEV (reference sequence). The CDR3 loop is CASSLLGPQGDTYEQYF. The CDR3 DNA reads TGTGCCAGCAGTTTACTGGGGCCTCAAGGGGATACCTACGAGCAGTACTTC.

The J gene is TRBJ1-2, the V gene TRBV19, with 9 bases aligning to TRBD1. Germline lookup yields CDR1 LNHDA and CDR2 SQIVND (reference sequence). The CDR3 is 17 amino acids. Trimming removed 4 bases from V and 4 bases from J; junction bases left unmatched: 13. The CDR3 spells CASSKTTGGGNIYGYTF. CDR3 nucleotides: TGTGCCAGTAGTAAGACCACAGGGGGCGGCAACATCTATGGCTACACCTTC.

The chain joins TRBV10-3 to TRBJ2-5; D call uncertain. Germline assignment: CDR1 ENHRY and CDR2 SYGVKD. The CDR3 sequence is 13 residues long. Trimming took 5 bases from V and 2 from J, leaving 9 bases between them. CDR3 loop: CAISIVPQETQYF. CDR3 bases: TGTGCCATCAGTATTGTCCCGCAAGAGACCCAGTACTTC.

This sequence joins TRBV7-9 and TRBJ2-7; TRBD2 might be the D (5 bases). Germline CDR1 and CDR2: SEHNR and FQNEAQ (reference sequence). V lost 5 bases and J 6 bases, leaving 17 bases between the germline ends. The CDR3 contains 14 residues. CDR3 sequence: CASSPAWTRTEQYF. For the CDR3, the DNA is TGTGCCAGCAGCCCAGCGTGGACTCGGACCGAGCAGTACTTC.

This chain joins TRBV30 and TRBJ2-7, with a possible D match to TRBD1 (6 bases). Trimming stripped 7 bases from V and 0 bases from J, with 13 bases between. The CDR3 has 13 amino acids. Germline CDR1 and CDR2: GTSNPN and SVGIG (reference sequence). DNA of the CDR3: TGTGCCTTCCGGGACAAGAGCTCCTACGAGCAGTACTTC. Protein sequence: CAFRDKSSYEQYF.

The chain combines TRBV10-3 with TRBJ2-5; perhaps TRBD1 as D (5 bases). Trimming cost V 5 bases and J 1 base, with 8 bases left between them. CDR3 length: 13 amino acids. In germline, CDR1 is ENHRY, CDR2 SYGVKD. CDR3: CAISRQSQETQYF. CDR3 DNA: TGTGCCATCAGTCGACAGTCCCAAGAGACCCAGTACTTC.